This T cell receptor beta chain was sequenced for a study of T cells in lung cancer brain metastases. Study-wide points: Fragmented FFPE DNA may have left the infiltrating repertoire incompletely captured. Most clones were lesion-specific, with limited overlap between paired lesions (mean Morisita index approximately 0.21).

J gave up 2 bases and V 5 bases, and 15 bases lay outside the gene matches. Per the germline V gene, CDR1 is SGHDN and CDR2 is FVKESK. CDR3 length: 19 residues. Turning to this clone: What it binds is not known.

Data came from immunoSEQ multiplex PCR; TCRdb stores just in-frame clones and leaves some out. This table has some 1,200 clones, 86% appearing once. The V call is TRBV14, the J call TRBJ2-6, with TRBD2 matching 7 bases. What was sequenced was tumor tissue from a brain metastasis. The source of this sequence is a woman between 55 and 75 years old with non-small cell lung cancer that had spread to the brain. The CDR3 here is CASSKASGREVPGANVLTF. The CDR3, as DNA: TGTGCCAGCAGCAAGGCCTCAGGACGGGAGGTCCCTGGGGCCAACGTCCTGACTTTC.